This T cell receptor (beta chain) was recovered during a study of regulatory T cells in long-lasting Graves disease. Study-level points and caveats: Persistent disease favored TRBV28, TRBJ1-2 and TRBJ2-5.

In regard to this clonotype: No antigen is known for it.

For TCR beta, libraries came from iRepertoire HTBI primers and Arm-PCR of CDR3 regions. TCRdb re-derived calls from the multiplex PCR reads in MiXCR, one entry per CDR3 protein. The sample gives about 530,000 distinct CDR3 sequences, around 16% of which show up once; around 25% is in the top ten. As to time point: newly diagnosed GD, antithyroid drugs for less than 3 months. Researchers made the TCR library from RNA that was extracted from PBMCs. This CDR3 region has 14 residues. V was trimmed by 6 bases and J by 3 bases, leaving 12 bases between them. The germline V gene has CDR1 LNHDA and CDR2 SQIVND (reference sequence). This sample was shared with a second study, whose subject was T cells in Graves' hyperthyroidism and ophthalmopathy. In that study: Diagnosis rested on symptoms, serum thyroxine and TRAb, thyroid ultrasound, and orbital computed tomography. When the TCR CDR3 underwent first-round RT-PCR, the HTBI primer set was used. Researchers found most expanded thyroid clonotypes above 0.001 in blood as well.

The material sequenced was peripheral blood mononuclear cells (PBMCs), taken at new diagnosis, from a patient treated with antithyroid drugs. The chain has TRBV19 and TRBJ1-5; TRBD1 might be the D (6 bases). The sequence was collected from a woman aged 40 to 65 with Graves disease. The CDR3 loop reads CASRNRVTNQPQHF. The CDR3 bases are TGTGCCAGTAGAAACAGGGTGACCAATCAGCCCCAGCATTTT.